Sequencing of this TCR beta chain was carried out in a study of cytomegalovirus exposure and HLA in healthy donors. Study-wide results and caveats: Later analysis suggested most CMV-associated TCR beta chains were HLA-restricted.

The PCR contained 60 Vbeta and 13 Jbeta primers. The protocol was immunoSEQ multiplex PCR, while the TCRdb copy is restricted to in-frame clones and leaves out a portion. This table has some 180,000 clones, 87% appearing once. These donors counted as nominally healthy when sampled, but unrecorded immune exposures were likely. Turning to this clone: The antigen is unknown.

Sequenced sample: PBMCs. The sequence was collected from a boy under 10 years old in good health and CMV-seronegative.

The CDR3: CASSDSLATGGELFF. DNA for the CDR3: TGTGCCAGCAGTGATTCCCTAGCGACCGGCGGGGAGCTGTTTTTT. This chain links TRBV6-4 with TRBJ2-2, with D perhaps matching TRBD2 (6 bases). The V end lost 3 bases, the J end lost 7 bases, and 15 bases lay between the germline ends. The V gene's germline CDR1 is MRHNA and CDR2 SNTAGT. The CDR3 loop spans 15 amino acids.